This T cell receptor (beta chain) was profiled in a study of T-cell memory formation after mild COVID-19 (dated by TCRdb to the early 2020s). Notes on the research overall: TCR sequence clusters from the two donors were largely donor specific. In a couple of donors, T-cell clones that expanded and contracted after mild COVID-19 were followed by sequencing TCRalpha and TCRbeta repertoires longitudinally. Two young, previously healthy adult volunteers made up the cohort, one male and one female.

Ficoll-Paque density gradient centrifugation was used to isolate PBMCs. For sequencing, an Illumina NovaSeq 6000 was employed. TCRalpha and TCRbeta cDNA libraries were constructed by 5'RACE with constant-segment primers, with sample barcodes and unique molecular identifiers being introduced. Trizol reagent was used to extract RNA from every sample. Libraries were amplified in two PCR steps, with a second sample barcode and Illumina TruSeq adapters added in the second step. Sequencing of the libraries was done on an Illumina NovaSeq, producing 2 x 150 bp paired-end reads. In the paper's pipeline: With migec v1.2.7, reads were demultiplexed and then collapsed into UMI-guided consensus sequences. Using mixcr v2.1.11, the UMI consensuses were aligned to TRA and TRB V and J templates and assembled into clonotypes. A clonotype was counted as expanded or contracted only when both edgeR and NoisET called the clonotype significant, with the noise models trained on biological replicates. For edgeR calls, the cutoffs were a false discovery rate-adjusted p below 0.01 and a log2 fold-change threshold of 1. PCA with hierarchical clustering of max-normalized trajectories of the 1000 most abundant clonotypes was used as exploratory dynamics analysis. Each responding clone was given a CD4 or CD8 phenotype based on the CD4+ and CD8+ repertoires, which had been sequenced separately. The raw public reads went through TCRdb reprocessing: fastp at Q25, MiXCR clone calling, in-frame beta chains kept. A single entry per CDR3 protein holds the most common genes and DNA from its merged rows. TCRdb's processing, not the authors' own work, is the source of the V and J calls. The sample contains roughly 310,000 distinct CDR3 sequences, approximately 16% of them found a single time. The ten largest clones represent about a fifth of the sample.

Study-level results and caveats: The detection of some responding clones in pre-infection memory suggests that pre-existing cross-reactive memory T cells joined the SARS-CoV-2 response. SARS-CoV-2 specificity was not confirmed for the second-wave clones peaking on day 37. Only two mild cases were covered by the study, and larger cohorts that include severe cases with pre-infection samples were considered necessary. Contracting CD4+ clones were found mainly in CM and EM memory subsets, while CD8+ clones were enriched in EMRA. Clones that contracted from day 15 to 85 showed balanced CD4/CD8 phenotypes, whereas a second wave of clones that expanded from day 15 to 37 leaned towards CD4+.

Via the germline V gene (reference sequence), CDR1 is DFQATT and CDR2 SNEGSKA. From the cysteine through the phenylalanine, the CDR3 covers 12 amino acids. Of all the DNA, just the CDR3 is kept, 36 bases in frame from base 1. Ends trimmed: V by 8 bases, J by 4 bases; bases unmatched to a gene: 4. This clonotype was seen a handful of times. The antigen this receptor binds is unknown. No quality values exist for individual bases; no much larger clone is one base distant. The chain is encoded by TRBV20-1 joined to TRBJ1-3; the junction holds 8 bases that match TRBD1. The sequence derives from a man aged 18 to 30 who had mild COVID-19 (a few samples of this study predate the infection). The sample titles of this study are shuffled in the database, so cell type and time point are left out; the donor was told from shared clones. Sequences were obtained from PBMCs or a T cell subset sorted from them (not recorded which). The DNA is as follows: TGCAGTTACAGGGGGTACGGAAACACCATATATTTT. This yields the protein CSYRGYGNTIYF.